The clone carrying this T cell receptor beta chain was counted between two and nine times. Its cognate antigen is unknown. This entry belongs to a study of radiation and T cells in renal cell carcinoma. Time point given: baseline pretreatment blood. Regarding treatment: 15 Gy SBRT to primary tumor, nephrectomy 4 weeks later. Study results and caveats: Baseline intratumoral clonotype presence is unknown without pretreatment biopsies.

The method was immunoSEQ multiplex PCR; TCRdb's version includes in-frame clones alone and lacks a portion of them. The sample holds around 140,000 clones, approximately 82% seen once. V was pared by 4 bases and J by 3 bases, with 16 bases between. The CDR3 totals 15 residues. From germline, CDR1 is SGDLS and CDR2 YYNGEE. The chain combines TRBV9 with TRBJ2-5; D might be TRBD2 (6 bases). The sequence was obtained from a woman aged 45-65 years with renal cell carcinoma. Sequenced here: blood, sampled from a patient whose treatment included radiotherapy and nephrectomy. CDR3 nucleotides: TGTGCCAGCAGCCCGACCGGGACTGTTAAAGAGACCCAGTACTTC. The encoded protein is CASSPTGTVKETQYF.